Presented here are 19 T cell receptor beta chains from one specimen sequenced in a study of T cells in Graves' hyperthyroidism and ophthalmopathy. The CDR3 regions of TCR beta were amplified from RNA transcripts. HTBI primers were used for first-round RT-PCR of the TCR CDR3. In TCRdb, the multiplex PCR reads were re-called with MiXCR into one record per CDR3 protein. The table lists around 400,000 distinct CDR3 sequences, 15% to 19% of them singletons, with roughly 25% in the top ten. The sequenced sample consisted of blood. The receptors derive from a woman aged 18-29 years with Graves' hyperthyroidism that later progressed to Graves' ophthalmopathy.

The chain joins TRBV30 to TRBJ1-1; TRBD1 matches at 12 bases. The CDR3 covers 14 residues. Germline V gene sequence: CDR1 GTSNPN, CDR2 SVGIG (reference sequence). The CDR3 loop reads CSWGQGAPGTEAFF. CDR3 nucleotide sequence: TGTTCTTGGGGACAGGGGGCCCCGGGGACTGAAGCTTTCTTT.

This sequence joins TRBV18 and TRBJ1-2; D is ambiguous. The ends were cut back, 2 bases at V and 4 bases at J, with 8 bases in the middle. Germline CDR1 reads KGHSH; CDR2 reads LQKENI. There are 13 residues in the CDR3. The chain's CDR3 is CASSPEATYGYTF. In DNA, the CDR3 is TGTGCCAGCTCACCAGAGGCAACCTATGGCTACACCTTC. Full variable domain (outside the CDR3, taken from reference TRBV18 and TRBJ1-2): NAGVMQNPRHLVRRRGQEARLRCSPMKGHSHVYWYRQLPEEGLKFMVYLQKENIIDESGMPKERFSAEFPKEGPSILRIQQVVRGDSAAYFCASSPEATYGYTFGSGTRLTVV.

The chain joins TRBV5-6 to TRBJ2-2; D remains unclear. Germline V gives CDR1 SGHDT, CDR2 YYEEEE. The V end lost 0 bases, the J end lost 4 bases, and 10 bases lay between the germline ends. CDR3 size: 15 residues. CDR3 DNA sequence: TGTGCCAGCAGCTTGGTAGGGAAAAGCACCGGGGAGCTGTTTTTT. It encodes CASSLVGKSTGELFF.

This clonotype was observed many times. The chain links TRBV27 to TRBJ1-5, with D uncertain. The CDR3 has 12 amino acids. Germline loops: CDR1 MNHEY, CDR2 SMNVEV (reference sequence). V was cut by 5 bases and J by 1 base, with 3 bases left in between. CDR3 DNA: TGTGCCAGCAGTGAAAGCAATCAGCCCCAGCATTTT. Protein: CASSESNQPQHF.

The chain links TRBV7-8 to TRBJ2-7, with TRBD2 as a possible D gene (5 bases). CDR1 SGHVS and CDR2 FQNEAQ come from the germline V gene. Trimming stripped 5 bases from V and 5 bases from J, with 16 bases between. The CDR3 totals 14 residues. DNA of the CDR3: TGTGCCAGCAGCCTCCCGGCCAGAGGGCACGAGCAGTACTTC. It yields the protein CASSLPARGHEQYF.

This clonotype came up many times. The chain is built from TRBV2 and TRBJ2-6; D is undetermined. V was clipped by 0 bases and J by 0 bases, with 9 bases between them. The CDR3 is 17 amino acids. Per the germline V gene, CDR1 is SNHLY and CDR2 is FYNNEI. The CDR3: CASSEAGSHSGANVLTF. In nucleotides, the CDR3 is TGTGCCAGCAGTGAAGCGGGCAGCCACTCTGGGGCCAACGTCCTGACTTTC.

The J gene is TRBJ1-2, the V gene TRBV12-3 or TRBV12-4; TRBD1 might be the D (6 bases). CDR3 size: 11 residues. Trimming left V 8 bases short and J 7 bases short, with 11 bases between. The CDR3 nucleotides read TGTGCCAGCTTGAACAGGGTTGGCTACACCTTC. This codes for CASLNRVGYTF.

Many counts were recorded for this clonotype. V gene TRBV6-1 combines with J gene TRBJ1-1, with a possible D match to TRBD1 (5 bases). The CDR3 runs to 14 residues. Germline lookup yields CDR1 MNHNS and CDR2 SASEGT. V dropped 3 bases and J dropped 5 bases, with 13 bases sitting between them. CDR3 region: CASSEQGFRTEAFF. DNA of the CDR3: TGTGCCAGCAGTGAGCAGGGCTTCAGGACTGAAGCTTTCTTT.

This clonotype came up many times. This chain joins TRBV9 and TRBJ2-1; the match to TRBD1 covers 9 bases. Germline V CDR1 and CDR2: SGDLS, YYNGEE. The CDR3 covers 14 residues. Germline trimming cut 3 bases from V and 8 bases from J; bases unmatched to any gene: 6. CDR3 sequence: CASSARRDRDEQFF. Written as DNA, the CDR3 is TGTGCCAGCAGCGCACGGAGGGACAGGGATGAGCAGTTCTTC.

This clonotype has ten or more counts. The chain employs TRBV9 and TRBJ2-7, with 9 bases identical to TRBD1. Trimming took 0 bases from V and 4 from J; bases not matched to a gene: 5. Germline CDR1 SGDLS, CDR2 YYNGEE. The CDR3 is 15 amino acids. CDR3 nucleotide sequence: TGTGCCAGCAGCGTAGAAGGGACAGGGATTTACGAGCAGTACTTC. Its protein product is CASSVEGTGIYEQYF.

This clonotype was picked up many times. V is TRBV14 and J is TRBJ2-7; possibly TRBD1 for D (6 bases). V gave up 1 base and J gave up 2 bases, with 12 bases separating them. Per the germline V gene, CDR1 is SGHDN and CDR2 is FVKESK. The CDR3 covers 15 residues. CDR3 residues: CASSQGFRDTYEQYF. The CDR3 DNA sequence: TGTGCCAGCAGCCAAGGTTTTCGGGACACCTACGAGCAGTACTTC.

This clonotype showed up many times. The chain recombines TRBV10-3 with TRBJ2-3; 14 bases map to TRBD2. The V gene end was trimmed by 8 bases and the J gene end by 4 bases; junction bases not matched to a gene: 11. Germline-derived CDR1 and CDR2 are ENHRY and SYGVKD. This CDR3 has 17 amino acids. As DNA, the CDR3 is TGTGCCATCCGACCGGGACTAGCGGGAGATATCGCAGATACGCAGTATTTT. Its translation is CAIRPGLAGDIADTQYF.

This clonotype was seen a few times. This chain joins TRBV2 and TRBJ2-7; 11 nucleotides agree with TRBD2. Germline assignment: CDR1 SNHLY and CDR2 FYNNEI. The trim removed 7 bases at V and 9 bases at J, leaving 20 bases unmatched. The CDR3 contains 17 residues. CDR3 DNA: TGTGCCAGCAATGAGGGACTAGCGGACCCAGTGAGGATTCCGCAGTACTTC. Protein: CASNEGLADPVRIPQYF.

This clonotype occurred a few times. CDR3 region: CASSLNWDLSGPAELFF. The CDR3 region has the DNA TGTGCCAGCAGTTTAAATTGGGACTTGTCGGGGCCTGCGGAGCTGTTTTTT. V usage is TRBV28 and J usage is TRBJ2-2; a weak D match, TRBD2 (6 bases). The CDR3 has 17 residues. CDR1 and CDR2 from the germline V gene are MDHEN and SYDVKM. The V gene lost 2 bases and the J gene lost 10 bases, with 23 bases spanning the gap.

The CDR3 DNA sequence: TGTGCCAGCGGTGGGACCCTAGGGCATGAGCAGTTCTTC. Translating gives CASGGTLGHEQFF. The rearrangement uses TRBV2 and TRBJ2-1; D could derive from TRBD1 or TRBD2 (5 bases each). CDR3 size: 13 residues. With 8 bases removed from V and 8 bases from J, the gap between germline ends came to 16 bases. Per the germline V gene, CDR1 is SNHLY and CDR2 is FYNNEI.

This clonotype was counted many times. V usage is TRBV27 and J usage is TRBJ1-6, with 9 bases aligning to TRBD1. This CDR3 has 15 amino acids. From germline, CDR1 is MNHEY and CDR2 SMNVEV (reference sequence). V lost 5 bases, J lost 10 bases, and 9 bases stayed unmatched. CDR3 DNA sequence: TGTGCCAGCAGTCATCTTAATGGACAGGGGTCACCCCTCCACTTT. The encoded protein is CASSHLNGQGSPLHF.

The chain carries TRBV10-3 and TRBJ1-1; tentatively, D is TRBD1 (6 bases). The CDR3 is 14 residues long. V lost 5 bases to trimming and J lost 4 bases, with 14 bases between them. The germline CDR1 and CDR2 sequences are ENHRY and SYGVKD. CDR3 in amino acids: CAISSVAGATEAFF. The CDR3 nucleotides are TGTGCCATCAGTTCCGTGGCGGGGGCCACTGAAGCTTTCTTT.

This clonotype appeared many times. V and J are TRBV6-2 or TRBV6-3 and TRBJ2-3; 9 bases agree with TRBD2. The CDR3 spans 14 residues. The trim removed 2 bases at V and 7 bases at J, leaving 4 bases unmatched. Germline V gene sequence: CDR1 MNHEY, CDR2 SVGEGT. The CDR3 nucleotides read TGTGCCAGCAGTTACGAGCGGGAGGTAAATACGCAGTATTTT. It translates to CASSYEREVNTQYF.

Concerning this clonotype: Being one base from a much bigger clone, this may be a read error. In DNA form, the CDR3 reads TGTGCCAGCTCCCACAGTGTAGAAACTCCGAGCTCCTACAATGAGCAGTTCTTC. Its protein is CASSHSVETPSSYNEQFF. The chain joins TRBV18 to TRBJ2-1; D remains unclear. This CDR3 is 18 amino acids long. Trimming shortened V by 6 bases and J by 0 bases, and 21 bases separated the two germline ends. Per the germline V gene, CDR1 is KGHSH and CDR2 is LQKENI.